Following are 10 T cell receptor beta chains from one sample sequenced in a study of blood T cell repertoires in COVID-19. Profiling relied on immunoSEQ multiplex PCR, and the TCRdb table lists in-frame clones only, not all of them. Of roughly 30,000 clones in the sample, nearly 90% were seen once. Specimen: peripheral blood. These receptor sequences come from a man aged 60-69 years with active COVID-19.

The J gene is TRBJ2-1, the V gene TRBV5-1; TRBD1 might be the D (5 bases). The CDR3 sequence is 12 residues long. CDR1 and CDR2 from the germline V gene are SGHRS and YFSETQ. The V end was cut by 2 bases, the J end by 6 bases, with 6 bases between. The CDR3 DNA reads TGCGCCAGCAGCTTTCAGGGCAATGAGCAGTTCTTC. Its protein product is CASSFQGNEQFF.

The chain couples TRBV15 to TRBJ2-7, with D tentatively TRBD2 (6 bases). Germline assignment: CDR1 LNHNV and CDR2 YYDKDF (reference sequence). The CDR3 covers 15 residues. V lost 0 bases to trimming and J lost 1 base, with 10 bases between them. The CDR3 spells CATSREGGRSYEQYF. In DNA, the CDR3 is TGTGCCACCAGCAGAGAGGGAGGACGGTCCTACGAGCAGTACTTC. The full variable domain, rest sourced from reference TRBV15 and TRBJ2-7, is DAMVIQNPRYQVTQFGKPVTLSCSQTLNHNVMYWYQQKSSQAPKLLFHYYDKDFNNEADTPDNFQSRRPNTSFCFLDIRSPGLGDTAMYLCATSREGGRSYEQYFGPGTRLTVT.

The V gene is TRBV5-1, the J gene TRBJ2-2; the D gene is possibly TRBD2 (5 bases). CDR3 length: 15 residues. The V gene's germline CDR1 is SGHRS and CDR2 YFSETQ. Trimming took 4 bases from V and 2 from J, leaving 12 bases between them. DNA of the CDR3: TGCGCCAGCAGCCTTGTGGGAGACAACACCGGGGAGCTGTTTTTT. This encodes CASSLVGDNTGELFF.

The V gene is TRBV7-2, the J gene TRBJ2-1; weak D call: TRBD2 (5 bases). Trimming removed 1 base from V and 0 bases from J, with 7 bases in between. CDR1 and CDR2 from the germline V gene are SGHTA and FQGNSA. The CDR3 contains 15 residues. CDR3 sequence (DNA): TGTGCCAGCAGCTTAGACAGCGGCTCCTACAATGAGCAGTTCTTC. Protein: CASSLDSGSYNEQFF.

The J gene is TRBJ2-7, the V gene TRBV5-1; D call uncertain. From germline, CDR1 is SGHRS and CDR2 YFSETQ. V was pared by 0 bases and J by 7 bases, with 11 bases between. The CDR3 length is 13 residues. CDR3 loop: CASSLARVEEQYF. CDR3 nucleotide sequence: TGCGCCAGCAGCTTGGCCCGGGTGGAAGAGCAGTACTTC.

The chain combines TRBV30 with TRBJ1-5; possible D gene TRBD1, 6 bases. Germline V gives CDR1 GTSNPN, CDR2 SVGIG (reference sequence). V was cut by 2 bases and J by 4 bases, with 12 bases left in between. CDR3 size: 14 residues. The DNA of the CDR3 is TGTGCCTGGAGTCGGGGTCAGGGGAATCAGCCCCAGCATTTT. Translation: CAWSRGQGNQPQHF.

This chain joins TRBV13 and TRBJ1-1, with D possibly matching TRBD1 (5 bases). V shed 5 bases and J shed 1 base, with 17 bases lying between them. CDR1 and CDR2 (germline): PRHDT, FYEKMQ (reference sequence). There are 16 residues in the CDR3. The CDR3 DNA follows: TGTGCCAGCAGCACGAGGGTGGGGAGGGGGAACACTGAAGCTTTCTTT. It codes for CASSTRVGRGNTEAFF.

The chain carries TRBV5-6 and TRBJ1-1, with D perhaps TRBD1 (6 bases). CDR1 and CDR2 (germline): SGHDT, YYEEEE. The length of the CDR3 is 15 residues. Between the trimmed V and J ends, which lost 3 bases and 0 bases, there was a span of 12 bases. The CDR3 sequence: CASSWGPDMNTEAFF. CDR3 in DNA: TGTGCCAGCAGCTGGGGGCCAGACATGAACACTGAAGCTTTCTTT.

The chain has TRBV19 and TRBJ1-2; 7 bases align to TRBD1. This CDR3 is 13 amino acids long. Unmatched junction bases numbered 7, after V lost 5 bases and J lost 7 bases. CDR1 and CDR2 (germline): LNHDA, SQIVND (reference sequence). CDR3 in DNA: TGTGCCAGTAGTGACAGGGTGAGGGGTGGCTACACCTTC. Its translation is CASSDRVRGGYTF.

This chain links TRBV29-1 with TRBJ1-4; D is possibly TRBD1 (6 bases). The CDR3 is 13 amino acids. Germline CDR1 SQVTM, CDR2 ANQGSEA. Between the trimmed V and J ends, which lost 5 bases and 5 bases, there was a span of 12 bases. The CDR3, as DNA: TGCAGCGTTCGGGGGGGGGCCAATGAAAAACTGTTTTTT. Its protein product is CSVRGGANEKLFF.